This T cell receptor (beta chain) was identified during a study of blood T cells in healthy people across ages. Germline V CDR1 and CDR2: MNHEY, SVGAGI. The CDR3 covers 15 residues. The junction had 10 bases not matched to a gene; V was cut back by 4 bases and J by 9 bases. A sample-barcoded 5' primer and a J-beta primer mix were used in a second PCR of roughly 6 to 11 cycles. TCRdb redid the calling of the 5' RACE reads with MiXCR, one entry per CDR3 protein. The sample yields just under 750,000 distinct CDR3 sequences, about a fifth seen once. The source is a man between 65 and 85 years old in good health. V and J are TRBV6-5 and TRBJ2-3; TRBD1 aligns across 10 bases. The sequenced sample consisted of blood. As DNA, the CDR3 is TGTGCCAGCAGTTCATCTCTGGACAGGGGGAAGACGCAGTATTTT. This translates into CASSSSLDRGKTQYF.